Listed below are T cell receptor beta chains from one sample, sequenced in a study of OX40 agonist ivuxolimab in advanced cancers. The method was immunoSEQ multiplex PCR; TCRdb's version includes in-frame clones alone and lacks a portion of them. The profile covers tens of thousands of clones, with 80% to 85% appearing a single time and roughly 23% taken by the ten largest. Source: CD4+ or CD8+ T cells sorted from blood, taken in a trial of the OX40 agonist ivuxolimab. Every receptor here comes from an adult with an advanced solid tumor such as melanoma, head and neck, liver or kidney cancer. Both conserved end residues are trimmed from each CDR3. Fields, in order: J gene, V gene, CDR3 protein.

j_call: TRBJ2-1; v_call: TRBV30; cdr3_aa: AWSVGSKQF
j_call: TRBJ2-2; v_call: TRBV18; cdr3_aa: ASNGFGPANTGELF
j_call: TRBJ1-3; v_call: TRBV19; cdr3_aa: ASRSGQAGNTIY
j_call: TRBJ2-3; v_call: TRBV19; cdr3_aa: ASSIYTAGGKDTQY
j_call: TRBJ2-5; v_call: TRBV30; cdr3_aa: AWRKGRGYGETQY
j_call: TRBJ2-5; v_call: TRBV2; cdr3_aa: ASTLLSREETQY
j_call: TRBJ2-1; v_call: TRBV5-1; cdr3_aa: ASSTTGTSGGAVWF
j_call: TRBJ1-3; v_call: TRBV18; cdr3_aa: ASSPIGDSGNTIY
j_call: TRBJ1-6; v_call: TRBV6-1; cdr3_aa: ASSEAQGSPLH
j_call: TRBJ1-4; v_call: TRBV5-1; cdr3_aa: ASSLGYQPNEKLF
j_call: TRBJ2-1; v_call: TRBV19; cdr3_aa: ASSLITGTYYNEQF
j_call: TRBJ1-2; v_call: TRBV14; cdr3_aa: ASSQQTGGQGYT
j_call: TRBJ2-7; v_call: TRBV7-9; cdr3_aa: ASSPRAGFYEQY
j_call: TRBJ2-2; v_call: TRBV18; cdr3_aa: ASSPLGVGTGELF
j_call: TRBJ2-1; v_call: TRBV7-2; cdr3_aa: ASSQDPSQF
j_call: TRBJ2-5; v_call: TRBV30; cdr3_aa: AWSSGRGQTQY
j_call: TRBJ1-6; v_call: TRBV7-9; cdr3_aa: ASSLADRSVNSPLH
j_call: TRBJ1-3; v_call: TRBV6-4; cdr3_aa: ASSDGGNTIY
j_call: TRBJ1-5; v_call: TRBV30; cdr3_aa: AWKGGLGGNQPQH
j_call: TRBJ1-1; v_call: TRBV6-6; cdr3_aa: ASSMVVNTEAF
j_call: TRBJ1-1; v_call: TRBV2; cdr3_aa: ASSERGGGTEAF
j_call: TRBJ2-7; v_call: TRBV5-1; cdr3_aa: ASSAAGLTYEQY
j_call: TRBJ2-1; v_call: TRBV7-2; cdr3_aa: ASKQGGSYNEQF
j_call: TRBJ1-5; v_call: TRBV4-1; cdr3_aa: ASSQESVSYQPQH